The rows below give T cell receptor beta chains drawn from one sample of a study of T-cell memory formation after mild COVID-19. TCRdb called the 5' RACE reads again in MiXCR, with one record for every CDR3 protein. The sample has about 13,000 distinct CDR3 sequences; 15% to 20% are singletons. Sequenced input: PBMCs or a T cell subset sorted from them (not recorded which). The receptors derive from a man aged 18 to 29 who had mild COVID-19 (a few samples of this study predate the infection). Cell type and time point are not known. CDR3s leave out the opening cysteine and the closing phenylalanine or tryptophan. The D gene is left open where the match is weak.

d_call cdr3_length j_call v_call cdr3_aa
. 11 TRBJ2-7 TRBV5-1 ASTLVSGREQY
TRBD2 12 TRBJ2-5 TRBV11-2 ASSSRGGQETQY
. 10 TRBJ2-7 TRBV29-1 SVLLATAEQY
TRBD2 14 TRBJ2-3 TRBV7-2 ASSPGLAVHTDTQY
. 12 TRBJ2-3 TRBV7-9 ASSRRSSTDTQY
. 12 TRBJ1-4 TRBV7-9 ASSLILDEWKLF
. 10 TRBJ1-1 TRBV10-3 AISGFDDGAF
. 13 TRBJ1-4 TRBV13 ASSWALGAGEKLF
. 10 TRBJ2-7 TRBV6-6 ASSYMIYEQY
. 13 TRBJ2-1 TRBV5-4 ASSLRESSYNEQF
. 13 TRBJ1-1 TRBV18 ASSPRYSLNTEAF
. 12 TRBJ2-3 TRBV12-3/TRBV12-4 ASDFGQNTDTQY
. 12 TRBJ1-2 TRBV7-6 ASSLLDVLYGYT
. 13 TRBJ2-2 TRBV20-1 SAPRQGTNTGELF
. 11 TRBJ1-2 TRBV29-1 SVEDRKIYGYT
TRBD1 12 TRBJ2-2 TRBV12-3/TRBV12-4 ASSSTGGAGAVF
TRBD1 12 TRBJ2-7 TRBV5-6 ASSSGTGGYEQY
. 13 TRBJ2-3 TRBV7-2 ASSLWGPSTDTQY
. 13 TRBJ2-7 TRBV6-2/TRBV6-3 ASSYPMGEVYEQY
TRBD1 14 TRBJ2-2 TRBV20-1 SALPGQGLVTGELF
. 11 TRBJ2-7 TRBV2 ASSEVMIYEQY
TRBD2 13 TRBJ2-1 TRBV11-3 ASSNSGGAYNEQF
. 13 TRBJ1-1 TRBV2 ASSEQRTVNTEAF
TRBD2 15 TRBJ2-7 TRBV4-2 ASSQELRTSETYEQY
TRBD1 14 TRBJ2-3 TRBV27 ASSLRQGILIYTQY
. 10 TRBJ1-2 TRBV7-2 ASSVDREGYT
. 11 TRBJ1-1 TRBV20-1 SARPARNTEAF
. 12 TRBJ2-1 TRBV28 ASSARAPYNEQF
. 13 TRBJ1-6 TRBV14 ASSQDRRINSPLH
TRBD1 15 TRBJ1-2 TRBV12-3/TRBV12-4 ASSTRDRPLTAKGYT
. 15 TRBJ2-2 TRBV7-3 ASSCGLAGGTPGSCF
. 11 TRBJ1-5 TRBV9 ASSEIGNQPQH
TRBD2 14 TRBJ2-2 TRBV5-1 ASSSGLAGNTGELF